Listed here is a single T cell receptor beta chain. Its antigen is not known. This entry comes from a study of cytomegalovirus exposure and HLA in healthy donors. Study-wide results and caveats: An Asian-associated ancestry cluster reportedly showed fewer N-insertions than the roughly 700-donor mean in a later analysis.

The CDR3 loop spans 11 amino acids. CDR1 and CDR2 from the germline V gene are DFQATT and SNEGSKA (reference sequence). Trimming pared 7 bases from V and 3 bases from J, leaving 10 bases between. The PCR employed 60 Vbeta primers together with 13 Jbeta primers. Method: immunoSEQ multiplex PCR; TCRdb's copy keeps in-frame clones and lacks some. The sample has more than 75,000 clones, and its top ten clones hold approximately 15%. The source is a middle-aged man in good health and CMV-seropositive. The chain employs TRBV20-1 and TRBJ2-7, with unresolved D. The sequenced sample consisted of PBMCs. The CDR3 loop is CSVGEGYEQYF. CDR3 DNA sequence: TGCAGTGTCGGAGAAGGCTACGAGCAGTACTTC.